The rows below give T cell receptor beta chains drawn from one sample of a study of T cell responses to AZD1222 COVID-19 vaccine. This table comes from immunoSEQ multiplex PCR, and its TCRdb copy is limited to in-frame clones, with some not included. The data contain roughly 66,000 clones, 65% to 85% of them singletons. This sample comprised peripheral blood, obtained on day 0 of AZD1222 vaccination. The source of these receptors is an adult in good health. CDR3s leave out the opening cysteine and the closing phenylalanine or tryptophan.

V gene	CDR3 length	CDR3 protein
TRBV19	8	ASRQGRAF
TRBV7-2	10	ASSLREGAQH
TRBV6-2/TRBV6-3	12	ASSSGGAYNEQF
TRBV5-1	15	ASSLSGQGIISYEQY
TRBV13	14	ASSLGLGGLNYGYT
TRBV3-1/TRBV3-2	11	ASSQGMNTEAF
TRBV5-1	13	ASSLLAGPAHEQF
TRBV15	14	ATSSGLAGHTDTQY
TRBV2	13	ASSPVLSRGNTIY
TRBV21-1	9	ASLPQGEQY
TRBV28	13	ASRTYRGTNEKLF
TRBV2	8	ASSYTEAF
TRBV14	12	ASSQVTGGNTIY
TRBV6-2/TRBV6-3	12	ASSYAAGLYEQY
TRBV20-1	9	SAISSYEQY